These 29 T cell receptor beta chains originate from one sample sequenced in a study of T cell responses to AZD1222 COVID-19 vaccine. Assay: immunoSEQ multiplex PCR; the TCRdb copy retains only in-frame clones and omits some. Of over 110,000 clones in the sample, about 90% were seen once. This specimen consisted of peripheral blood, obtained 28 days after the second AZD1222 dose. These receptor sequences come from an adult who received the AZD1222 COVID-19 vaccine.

The CDR3, as DNA: TGTGCCAGCAGCTCGGATGCTGGGACAGGGGCCAACGTCCTGACTTTC. It encodes CASSSDAGTGANVLTF. This chain links TRBV5-4 with TRBJ2-6; perhaps TRBD1 as D (6 bases). V lost 3 bases and J 4 bases, leaving 14 bases between the germline ends. The CDR3 has 16 amino acids. Germline V gene sequence: CDR1 SGHNT, CDR2 YYREEE (reference sequence).

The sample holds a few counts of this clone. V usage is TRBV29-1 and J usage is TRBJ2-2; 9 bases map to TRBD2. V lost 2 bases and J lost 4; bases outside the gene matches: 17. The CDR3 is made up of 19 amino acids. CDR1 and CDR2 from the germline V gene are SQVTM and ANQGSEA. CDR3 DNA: TGCAGCGTTGAACGGGCAGGTCGGTCTAGCGGGATTGGCACCGGGGAGCTGTTTTTT. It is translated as CSVERAGRSSGIGTGELFF.

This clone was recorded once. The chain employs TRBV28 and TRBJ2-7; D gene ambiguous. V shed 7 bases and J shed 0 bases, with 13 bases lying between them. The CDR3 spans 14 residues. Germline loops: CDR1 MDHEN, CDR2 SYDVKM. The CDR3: CASNREPSSYEQYF. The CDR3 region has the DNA TGTGCCAGCAATAGAGAGCCCTCCTCCTACGAGCAGTACTTC. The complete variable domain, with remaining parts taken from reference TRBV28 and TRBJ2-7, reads DVKVTQSSRYLVKRTGEKVFLECVQDMDHENMFWYRQDPGLGLRLIYFSYDVKMKEKGDIPEGYSVSREKKERFSLILESASTNQTSMYLCASNREPSSYEQYFGPGTRLTVT.

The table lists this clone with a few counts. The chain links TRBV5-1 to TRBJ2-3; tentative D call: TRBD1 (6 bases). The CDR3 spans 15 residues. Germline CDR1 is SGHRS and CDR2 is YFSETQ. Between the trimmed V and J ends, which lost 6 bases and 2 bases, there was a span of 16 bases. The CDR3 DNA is TGCGCCAGCAAGGTGGCAGGGGTGTTCACAGATACGCAGTATTTT. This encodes CASKVAGVFTDTQYF.

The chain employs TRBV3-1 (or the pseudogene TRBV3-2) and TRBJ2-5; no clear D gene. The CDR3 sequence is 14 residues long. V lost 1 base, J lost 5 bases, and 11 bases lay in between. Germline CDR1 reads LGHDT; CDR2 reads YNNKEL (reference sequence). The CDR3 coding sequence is TGTGCCAGCAGCCAAGGATTTGGTACGGAGACCCAGTACTTC. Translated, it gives CASSQGFGTETQYF.

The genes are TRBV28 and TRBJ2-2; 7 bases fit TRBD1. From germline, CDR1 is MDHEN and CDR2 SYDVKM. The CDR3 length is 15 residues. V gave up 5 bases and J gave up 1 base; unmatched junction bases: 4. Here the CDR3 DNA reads TGTGCCAGCAGTCTTAGACAGGGGAACACCGGGGAGCTGTTTTTT. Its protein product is CASSLRQGNTGELFF.

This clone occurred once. The CDR3 sequence is CASSQDLLVGQGRTDTQYF. The CDR3 coding sequence is TGTGCCAGCAGCCAAGATCTCCTTGTGGGGCAGGGCCGCACAGATACGCAGTATTTT. The chain recombines TRBV4-2 with TRBJ2-3, with TRBD1 as a possible D gene (5 bases). Trimming stripped 0 bases from V and 1 base from J, with 20 bases between. Germline V gene sequence: CDR1 LGHNA, CDR2 YNFKEQ. This CDR3 spans 19 amino acids.

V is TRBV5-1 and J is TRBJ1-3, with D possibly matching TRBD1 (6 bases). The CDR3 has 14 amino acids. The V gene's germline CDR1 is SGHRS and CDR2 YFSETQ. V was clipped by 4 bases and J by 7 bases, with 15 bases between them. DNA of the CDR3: TGCGCCAGCAGCGCGACAGGCTCCCAGAACACCATATATTTT. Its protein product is CASSATGSQNTIYF.

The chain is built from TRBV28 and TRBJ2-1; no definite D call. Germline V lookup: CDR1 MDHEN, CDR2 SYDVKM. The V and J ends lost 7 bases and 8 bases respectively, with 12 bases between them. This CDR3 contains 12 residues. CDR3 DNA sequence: TGTGCCAGCACCTCTTCAATCGATGAGCAGTTCTTC. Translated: CASTSSIDEQFF.

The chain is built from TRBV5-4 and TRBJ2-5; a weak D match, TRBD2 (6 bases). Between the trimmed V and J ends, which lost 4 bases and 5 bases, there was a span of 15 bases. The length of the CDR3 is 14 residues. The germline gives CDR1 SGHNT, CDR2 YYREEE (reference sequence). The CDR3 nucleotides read TGTGCCAGCAGCAGCCAGGAAGGAGGGGAGACCCAGTACTTC. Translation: CASSSQEGGETQYF.

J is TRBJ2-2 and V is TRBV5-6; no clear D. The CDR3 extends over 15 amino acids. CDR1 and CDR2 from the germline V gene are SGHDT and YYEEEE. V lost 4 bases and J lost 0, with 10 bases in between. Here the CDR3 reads CASSHLLSNTGELFF. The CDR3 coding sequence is TGTGCCAGCAGCCACCTTTTGTCGAACACCGGGGAGCTGTTTTTT.

CDR3 bases: TGTGCCAGCAGTACGGACAGGCCAAGCAATCAGCCCCAGCATTTT. Translating gives CASSTDRPSNQPQHF. The chain couples TRBV6-5 to TRBJ1-5, with 7 bases fitting TRBD1. Germline loops: CDR1 MNHEY, CDR2 SVGAGI. The V and J ends lost 5 bases and 1 base, in that order; junction bases with no gene match: 5. This CDR3 has 15 amino acids.

CDR3: CASSFAGTSREQFF. CDR3 bases: TGTGCCAGCAGCTTTGCCGGGACTTCCCGTGAGCAGTTCTTC. This chain links TRBV5-6 with TRBJ2-1; D possibly corresponds to TRBD2 (6 bases). This CDR3 has 14 residues. From germline, CDR1 is SGHDT and CDR2 YYEEEE. Trimming took 2 bases from V and 9 from J, leaving 15 bases between them.

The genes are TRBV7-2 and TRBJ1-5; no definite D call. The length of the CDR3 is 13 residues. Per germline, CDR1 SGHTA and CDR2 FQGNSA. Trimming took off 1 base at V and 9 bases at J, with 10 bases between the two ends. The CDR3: CASSLGYLAPQHF. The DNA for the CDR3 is TGTGCCAGCAGCTTAGGCTATCTGGCGCCCCAGCATTTT. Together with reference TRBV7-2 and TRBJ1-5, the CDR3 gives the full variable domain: GAGVSQSPSNKVTEKGKDVELRCDPISGHTALYWYRQSLGQGLEFLIYFQGNSAPDKSGLPSDRFSAERTGGSVSTLTIQRTQQEDSAVYLCASSLGYLAPQHFGDGTRLSIL.

CDR3 region: CASRIGGLLHEQYF. CDR3 bases: TGTGCCAGTCGTATCGGAGGACTATTACACGAGCAGTACTTC. This chain links TRBV28 with TRBJ2-7, with D perhaps matching TRBD2 (6 bases). The CDR3 totals 14 residues. V lost 9 bases, J lost 5 bases, and 20 bases lay in between. Germline V CDR1 and CDR2: MDHEN, SYDVKM.

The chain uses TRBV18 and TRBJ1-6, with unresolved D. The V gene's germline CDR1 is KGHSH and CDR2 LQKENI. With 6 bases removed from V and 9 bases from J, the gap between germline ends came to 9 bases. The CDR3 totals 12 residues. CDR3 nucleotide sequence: TGTGCCAGCTCCTACTCTTCTTCACCCCTCCACTTT. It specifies CASSYSSSPLHF.

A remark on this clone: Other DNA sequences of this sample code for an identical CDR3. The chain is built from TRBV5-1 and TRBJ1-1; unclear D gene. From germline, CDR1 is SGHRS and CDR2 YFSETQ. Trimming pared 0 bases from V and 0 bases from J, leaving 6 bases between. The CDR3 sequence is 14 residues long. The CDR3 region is CASSLASMNTEAFF. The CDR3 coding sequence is TGCGCCAGCAGCTTGGCCAGCATGAACACTGAAGCTTTCTTT.

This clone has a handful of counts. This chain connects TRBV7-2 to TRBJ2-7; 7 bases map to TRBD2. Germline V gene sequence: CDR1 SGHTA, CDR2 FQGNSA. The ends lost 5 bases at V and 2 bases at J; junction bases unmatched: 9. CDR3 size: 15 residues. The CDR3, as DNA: TGTGCCAGCAGCCCCTACACCGGGACTACCTACGAGCAGTACTTC. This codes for CASSPYTGTTYEQYF.

The CDR3 coding sequence is TGTGCCAGCAGCTTAACGGTGGGAACGGGCAATGAGCAGTTCTTC. It encodes CASSLTVGTGNEQFF. V and J are TRBV7-3 and TRBJ2-1, with D uncertain. The CDR3 sequence is 15 residues long. From germline, CDR1 is SGHTA and CDR2 FQGTGA. V was pared by 0 bases and J by 6 bases, with 12 bases between. Full variable domain (rest looked up from reference TRBV7-3 and TRBJ2-1): GAGVSQTPSNKVTEKGKYVELRCDPISGHTALYWYRQSLGQGPEFLIYFQGTGAADDSGLPNDRFFAVRPEGSVSTLKIQRTERGDSAVYLCASSLTVGTGNEQFFGPGTRLTVL.

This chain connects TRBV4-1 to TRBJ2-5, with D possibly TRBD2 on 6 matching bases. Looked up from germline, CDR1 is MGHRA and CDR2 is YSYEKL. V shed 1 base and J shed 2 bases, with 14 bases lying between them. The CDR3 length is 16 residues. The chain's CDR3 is CASSQGGGVGQETQYF. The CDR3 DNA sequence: TGCGCCAGCAGCCAAGGGGGCGGGGTGGGTCAAGAGACCCAGTACTTC.

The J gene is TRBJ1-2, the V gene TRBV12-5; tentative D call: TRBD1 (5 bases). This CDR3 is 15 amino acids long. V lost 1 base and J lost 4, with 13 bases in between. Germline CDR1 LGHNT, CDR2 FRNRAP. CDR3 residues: CASGLGGEDIYGYTF. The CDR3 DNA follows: TGTGCTAGTGGTTTGGGGGGAGAGGACATCTATGGCTACACCTTC.

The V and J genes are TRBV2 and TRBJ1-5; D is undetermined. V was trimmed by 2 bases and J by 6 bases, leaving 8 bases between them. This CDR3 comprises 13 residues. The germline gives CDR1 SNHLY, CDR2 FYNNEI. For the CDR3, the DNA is TGTGCCAGCAGTGAAAACATTTTTCAGCCCCAGCATTTT. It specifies CASSENIFQPQHF.

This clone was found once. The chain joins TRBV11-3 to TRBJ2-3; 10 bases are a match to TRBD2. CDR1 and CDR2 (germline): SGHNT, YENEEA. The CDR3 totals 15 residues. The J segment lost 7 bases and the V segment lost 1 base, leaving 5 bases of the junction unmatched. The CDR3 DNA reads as TGTGCCAGCAGCTTAGCCGGGACTAGCGCCCATACGCAGTATTTT. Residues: CASSLAGTSAHTQYF.

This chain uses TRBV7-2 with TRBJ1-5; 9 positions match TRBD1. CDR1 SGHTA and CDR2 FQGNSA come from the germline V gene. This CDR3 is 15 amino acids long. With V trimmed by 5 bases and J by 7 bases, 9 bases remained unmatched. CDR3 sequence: CASSGGTGQGQPQHF. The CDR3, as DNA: TGTGCCAGCAGCGGAGGGACAGGGCAGGGCCAGCCCCAGCATTTT.

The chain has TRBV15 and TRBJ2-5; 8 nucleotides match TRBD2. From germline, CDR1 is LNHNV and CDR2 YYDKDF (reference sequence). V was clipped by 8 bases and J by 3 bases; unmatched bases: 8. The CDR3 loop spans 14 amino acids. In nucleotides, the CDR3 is TGTGCCACCGAACCAGCGGGAGTAAAAGAGACCCAGTACTTC. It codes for CATEPAGVKETQYF.

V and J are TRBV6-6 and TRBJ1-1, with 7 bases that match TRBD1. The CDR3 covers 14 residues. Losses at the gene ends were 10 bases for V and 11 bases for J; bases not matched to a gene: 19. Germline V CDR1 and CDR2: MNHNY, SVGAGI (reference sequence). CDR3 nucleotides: TGTGCCACCCGACAGGGAGGGCCCACGGGGGAGGCTTTCTTT. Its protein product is CATRQGGPTGEAFF.

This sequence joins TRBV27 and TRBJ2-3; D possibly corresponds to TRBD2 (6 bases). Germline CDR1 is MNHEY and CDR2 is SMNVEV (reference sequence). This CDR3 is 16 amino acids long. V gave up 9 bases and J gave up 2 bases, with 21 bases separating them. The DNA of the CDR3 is TGTGCCAGGGAAATGAATACCCGCGGGAACACAGATACGCAGTATTTT. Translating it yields CAREMNTRGNTDTQYF.

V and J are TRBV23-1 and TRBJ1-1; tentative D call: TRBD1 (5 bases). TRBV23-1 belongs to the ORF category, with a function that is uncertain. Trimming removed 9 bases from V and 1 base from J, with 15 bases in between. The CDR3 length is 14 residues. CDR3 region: CASGVWGKNTEAFF. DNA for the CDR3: TGCGCCAGTGGAGTGTGGGGGAAGAACACTGAAGCTTTCTTT.

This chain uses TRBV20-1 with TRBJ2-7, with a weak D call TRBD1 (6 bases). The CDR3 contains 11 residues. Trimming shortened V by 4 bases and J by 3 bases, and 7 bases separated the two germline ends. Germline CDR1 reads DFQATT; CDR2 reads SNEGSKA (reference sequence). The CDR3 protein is CSATGDYEQYF. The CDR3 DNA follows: TGCAGTGCTACAGGGGACTACGAGCAGTACTTC.